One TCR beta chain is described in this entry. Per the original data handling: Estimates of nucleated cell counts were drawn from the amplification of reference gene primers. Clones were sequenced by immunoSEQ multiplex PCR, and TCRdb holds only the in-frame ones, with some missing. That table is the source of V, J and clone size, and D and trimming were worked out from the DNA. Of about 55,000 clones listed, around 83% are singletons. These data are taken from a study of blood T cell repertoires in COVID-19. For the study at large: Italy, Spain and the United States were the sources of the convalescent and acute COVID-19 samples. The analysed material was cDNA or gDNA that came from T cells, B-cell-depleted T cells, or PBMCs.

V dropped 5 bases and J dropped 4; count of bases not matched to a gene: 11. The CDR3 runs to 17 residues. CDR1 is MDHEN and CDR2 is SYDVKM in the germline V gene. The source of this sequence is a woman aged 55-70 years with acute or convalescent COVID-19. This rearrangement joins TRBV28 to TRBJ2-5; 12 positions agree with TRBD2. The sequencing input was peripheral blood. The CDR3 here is CASSTVFLAGGAETQYF. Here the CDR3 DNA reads TGTGCCAGCAGTACTGTATTTCTAGCGGGGGGGGCAGAGACCCAGTACTTC.